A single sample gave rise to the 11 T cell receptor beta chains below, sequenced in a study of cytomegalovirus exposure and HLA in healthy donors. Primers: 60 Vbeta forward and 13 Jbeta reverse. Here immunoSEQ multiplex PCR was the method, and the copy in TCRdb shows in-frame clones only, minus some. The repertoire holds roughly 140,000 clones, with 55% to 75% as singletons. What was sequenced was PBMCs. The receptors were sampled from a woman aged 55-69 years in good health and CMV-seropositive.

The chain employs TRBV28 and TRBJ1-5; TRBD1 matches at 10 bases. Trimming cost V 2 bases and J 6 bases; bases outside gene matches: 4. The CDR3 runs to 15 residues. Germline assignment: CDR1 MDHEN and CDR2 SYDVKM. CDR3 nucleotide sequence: TGTGCCAGCAGTTTACGACAGGGGGCCGGTCAGCCCCAGCATTTT. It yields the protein CASSLRQGAGQPQHF.

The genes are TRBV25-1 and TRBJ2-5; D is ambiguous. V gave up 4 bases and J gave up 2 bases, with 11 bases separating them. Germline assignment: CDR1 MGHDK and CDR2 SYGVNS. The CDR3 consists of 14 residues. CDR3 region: CASSVWQFQETQYF. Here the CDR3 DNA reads TGTGCCAGCAGTGTATGGCAGTTTCAAGAGACCCAGTACTTC.

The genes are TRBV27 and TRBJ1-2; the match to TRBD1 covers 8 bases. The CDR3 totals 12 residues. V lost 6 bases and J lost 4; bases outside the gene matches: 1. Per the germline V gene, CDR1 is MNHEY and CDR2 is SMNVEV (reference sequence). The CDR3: CASRTGAYGYTF. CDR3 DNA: TGTGCCAGCAGGACAGGGGCCTATGGCTACACCTTC.

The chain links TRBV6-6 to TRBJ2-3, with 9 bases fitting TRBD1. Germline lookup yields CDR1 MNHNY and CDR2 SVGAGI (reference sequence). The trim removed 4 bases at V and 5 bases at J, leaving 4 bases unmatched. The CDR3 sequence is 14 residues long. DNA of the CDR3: TGTGCCAGCAGTTTGGGACAGGGAGGAGATACGCAGTATTTT. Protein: CASSLGQGGDTQYF.

In nucleotides, the CDR3 is TGTGCCAGCAGTCGACAGACCTTCAACACTGAAGCTTTCTTT. Residues: CASSRQTFNTEAFF. The chain has TRBV9 and TRBJ1-1, with D maybe TRBD1 (5 bases). V was trimmed by 5 bases and J by 2 bases, leaving 13 bases between them. Germline V gene sequence: CDR1 SGDLS, CDR2 YYNGEE. The CDR3 is made up of 14 amino acids.

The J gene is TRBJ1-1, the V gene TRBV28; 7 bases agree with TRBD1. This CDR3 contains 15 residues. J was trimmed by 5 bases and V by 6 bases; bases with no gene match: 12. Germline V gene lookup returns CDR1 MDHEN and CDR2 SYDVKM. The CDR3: CASSRSDRFTTEAFF. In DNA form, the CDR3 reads TGTGCCAGCAGCCGATCGGACAGGTTTACTACTGAAGCTTTCTTT.

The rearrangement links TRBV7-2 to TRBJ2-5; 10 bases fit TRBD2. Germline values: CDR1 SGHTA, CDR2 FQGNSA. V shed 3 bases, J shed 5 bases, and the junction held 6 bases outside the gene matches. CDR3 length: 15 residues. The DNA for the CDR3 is TGTGCCAGCAGCTTCCAAAGCGGGAGGGGGGAGACCCAGTACTTC. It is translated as CASSFQSGRGETQYF.

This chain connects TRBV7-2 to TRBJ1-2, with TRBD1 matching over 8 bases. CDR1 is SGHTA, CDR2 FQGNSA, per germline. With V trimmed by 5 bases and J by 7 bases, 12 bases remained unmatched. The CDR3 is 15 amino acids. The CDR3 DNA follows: TGTGCCAGCAGCCCCACCGGACAGGGAACGGTTGGCTACACCTTC. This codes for CASSPTGQGTVGYTF.

In nucleotides, the CDR3 is TGTGCCAGCAGTTACGACAGGCCGAACACCGGGGAGCTGTTTTTT. Translating it yields CASSYDRPNTGELFF. The J gene is TRBJ2-2, the V gene TRBV28, with a weak D call TRBD1 (6 bases). The CDR3 covers 15 residues. Deletions cut 4 bases from V and 0 bases from J, with 9 bases between. Germline V gene sequence: CDR1 MDHEN, CDR2 SYDVKM.

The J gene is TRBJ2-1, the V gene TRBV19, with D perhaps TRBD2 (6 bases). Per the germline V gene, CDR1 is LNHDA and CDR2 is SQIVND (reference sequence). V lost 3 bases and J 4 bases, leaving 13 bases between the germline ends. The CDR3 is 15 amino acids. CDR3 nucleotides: TGTGCCAGTAGTATTGGAGGGGCGCGGTACAATGAGCAGTTCTTC. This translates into CASSIGGARYNEQFF. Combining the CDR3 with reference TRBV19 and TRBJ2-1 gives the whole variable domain DGGITQSPKYLFRKEGQNVTLSCEQNLNHDAMYWYRQDPGQGLRLIYYSQIVNDFQKGDIAEGYSVSREKKESFPLTVTSAQKNPTAFYLCASSIGGARYNEQFFGPGTRLTVL.

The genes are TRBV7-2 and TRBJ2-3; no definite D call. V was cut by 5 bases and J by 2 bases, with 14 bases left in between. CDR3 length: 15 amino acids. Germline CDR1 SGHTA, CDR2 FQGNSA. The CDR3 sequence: CASSLLWAATDTQYF. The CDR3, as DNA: TGTGCCAGCAGCCTACTGTGGGCAGCCACAGATACGCAGTATTTT. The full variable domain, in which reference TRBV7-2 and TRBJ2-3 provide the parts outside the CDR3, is GAGVSQSPSNKVTEKGKDVELRCDPISGHTALYWYRQSLGQGLEFLIYFQGNSAPDKSGLPSDRFSAERTGGSVSTLTIQRTQQEDSAVYLCASSLLWAATDTQYFGPGTRLTVL.